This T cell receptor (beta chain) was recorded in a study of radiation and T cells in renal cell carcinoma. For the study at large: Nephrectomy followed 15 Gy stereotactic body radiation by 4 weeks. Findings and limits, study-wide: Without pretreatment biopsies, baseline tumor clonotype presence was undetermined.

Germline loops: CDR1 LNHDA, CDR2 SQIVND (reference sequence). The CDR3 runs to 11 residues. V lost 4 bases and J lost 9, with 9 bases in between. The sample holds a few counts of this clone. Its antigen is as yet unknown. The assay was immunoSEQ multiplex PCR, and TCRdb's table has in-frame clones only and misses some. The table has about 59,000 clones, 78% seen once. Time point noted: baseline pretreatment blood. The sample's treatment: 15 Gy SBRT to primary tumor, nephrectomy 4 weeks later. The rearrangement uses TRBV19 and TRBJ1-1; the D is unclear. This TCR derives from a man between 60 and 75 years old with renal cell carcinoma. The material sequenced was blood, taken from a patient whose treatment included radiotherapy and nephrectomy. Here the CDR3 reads CASSRLGKAFF. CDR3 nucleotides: TGTGCCAGTAGTAGGTTGGGCAAAGCTTTCTTT.